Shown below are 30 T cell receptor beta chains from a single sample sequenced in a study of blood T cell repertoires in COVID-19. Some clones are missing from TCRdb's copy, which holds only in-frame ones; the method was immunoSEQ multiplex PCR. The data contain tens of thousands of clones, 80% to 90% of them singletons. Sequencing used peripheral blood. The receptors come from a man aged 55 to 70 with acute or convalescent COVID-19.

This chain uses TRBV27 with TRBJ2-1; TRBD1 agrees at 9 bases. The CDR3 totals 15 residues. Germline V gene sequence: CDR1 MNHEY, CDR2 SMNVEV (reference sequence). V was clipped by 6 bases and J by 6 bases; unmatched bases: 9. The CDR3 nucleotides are TGTGCCAGCAGCAAGGGACAGGGAATAACCAATGAGCAGTTCTTC. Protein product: CASSKGQGITNEQFF.

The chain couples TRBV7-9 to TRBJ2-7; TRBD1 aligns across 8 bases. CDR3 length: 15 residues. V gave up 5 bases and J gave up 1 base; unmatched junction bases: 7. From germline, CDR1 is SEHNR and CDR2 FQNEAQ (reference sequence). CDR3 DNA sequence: TGTGCCAGCAGCATGCCCAGACAGGGGTCCTACGAGCAGTACTTC. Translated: CASSMPRQGSYEQYF.

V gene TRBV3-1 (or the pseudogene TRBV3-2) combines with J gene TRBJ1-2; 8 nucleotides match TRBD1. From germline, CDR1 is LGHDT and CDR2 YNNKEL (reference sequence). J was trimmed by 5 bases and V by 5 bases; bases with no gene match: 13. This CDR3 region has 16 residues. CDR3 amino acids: CASSSGQGVSSYGYTF. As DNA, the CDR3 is TGTGCCAGCAGCAGTGGACAGGGAGTTTCCTCATATGGCTACACCTTC.

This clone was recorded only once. The CDR3 DNA sequence: TGTGCCAGCAGCTTTGCCGGGAACAGGGACTCTGGAAACACCATATATTTT. This gives the protein CASSFAGNRDSGNTIYF. V gene TRBV13 combines with J gene TRBJ1-3; tentative D call: TRBD1 (6 bases). CDR3 length: 17 residues. Germline-derived CDR1 and CDR2 are PRHDT and FYEKMQ (reference sequence). V was cut by 3 bases and J by 0 bases, with 15 bases left in between. The full variable domain, with the rest looked up from reference TRBV13 and TRBJ1-3, is AAGVIQSPRHLIKEKRETATLKCYPIPRHDTVYWYQQGPGQDPQFLISFYEKMQSDKGSIPDRFSAQQFSDYHSELNMSSLELGDSALYFCASSFAGNRDSGNTIYFGEGSWLTVV.

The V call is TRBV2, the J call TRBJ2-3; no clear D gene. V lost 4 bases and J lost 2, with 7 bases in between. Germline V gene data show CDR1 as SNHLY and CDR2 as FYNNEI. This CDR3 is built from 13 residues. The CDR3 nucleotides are TGTGCCAGCAGTGGCGGCACCACAGATACGCAGTATTTT. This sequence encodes CASSGGTTDTQYF.

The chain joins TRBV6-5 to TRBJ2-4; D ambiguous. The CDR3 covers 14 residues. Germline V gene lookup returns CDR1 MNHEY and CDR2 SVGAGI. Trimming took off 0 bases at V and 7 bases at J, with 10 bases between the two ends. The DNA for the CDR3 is TGTGCCAGCAGTTACTCCTCCGAGATGAACATTCAGTACTTC. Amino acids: CASSYSSEMNIQYF.

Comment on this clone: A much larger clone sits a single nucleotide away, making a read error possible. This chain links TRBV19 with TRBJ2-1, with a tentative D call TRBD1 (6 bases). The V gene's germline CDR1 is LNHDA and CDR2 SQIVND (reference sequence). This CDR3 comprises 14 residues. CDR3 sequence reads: CANSIGTGKDEQFF. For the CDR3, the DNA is TGTGCCAATAGTATAGGTACAGGGAAGGATGAGCAGTTCTTC.

The CDR3 sequence is CASSSYSNQPQHF. The CDR3 region has the DNA TGTGCCAGCAGCTCCTATAGCAATCAGCCCCAGCATTTT. The chain is built from TRBV7-9 and TRBJ1-5; D is unclear. The CDR3 has 13 residues. The V gene lost 4 bases and the J gene lost 0 bases, with 4 bases spanning the gap. Looked up from germline, CDR1 is SEHNR and CDR2 is FQNEAQ (reference sequence). The whole variable domain, remainder taken from reference TRBV7-9 and TRBJ1-5, is DTGVSQNPRHKITKRGQNVTFRCDPISEHNRLYWYRQTLGQGPEFLTYFQNEAQLEKSRLLSDRFSAERPKGSFSTLEIQRTEQGDSAMYLCASSSYSNQPQHFGDGTRLSIL.

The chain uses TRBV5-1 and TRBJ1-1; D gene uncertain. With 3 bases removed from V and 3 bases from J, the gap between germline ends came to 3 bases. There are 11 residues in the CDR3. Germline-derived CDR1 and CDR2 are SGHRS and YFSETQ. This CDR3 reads CASSSDTEAFF. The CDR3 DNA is TGCGCCAGCAGCTCGGACACTGAAGCTTTCTTT.

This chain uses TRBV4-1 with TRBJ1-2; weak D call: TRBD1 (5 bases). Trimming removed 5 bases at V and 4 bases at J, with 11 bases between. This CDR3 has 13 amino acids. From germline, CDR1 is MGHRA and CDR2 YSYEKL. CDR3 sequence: CASSETGVYGYTF. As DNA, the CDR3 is TGCGCCAGCAGCGAGACGGGGGTCTATGGCTACACCTTC.

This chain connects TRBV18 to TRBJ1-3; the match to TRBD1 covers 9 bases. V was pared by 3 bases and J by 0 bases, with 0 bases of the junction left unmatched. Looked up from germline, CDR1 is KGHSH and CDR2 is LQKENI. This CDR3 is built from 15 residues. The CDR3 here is CASSPGQGSGNTIYF. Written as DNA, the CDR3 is TGTGCCAGCTCACCGGGACAGGGCTCTGGAAACACCATATATTTT.

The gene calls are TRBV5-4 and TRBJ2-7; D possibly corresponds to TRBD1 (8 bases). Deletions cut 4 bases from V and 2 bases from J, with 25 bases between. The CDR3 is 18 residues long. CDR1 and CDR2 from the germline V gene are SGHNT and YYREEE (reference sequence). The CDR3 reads CASSLGGGLTGDAYEQYF. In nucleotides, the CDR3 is TGTGCCAGCAGCCTAGGGGGGGGCCTGACAGGGGACGCCTACGAGCAGTACTTC.

Here the CDR3 DNA reads TGCAGCGCTCAGACAGGGATGAACACTGAAGCTTTCTTT. Amino acid sequence: CSAQTGMNTEAFF. The chain is built from TRBV29-1 and TRBJ1-1; TRBD1 matches 7 bases. This CDR3 is 13 amino acids long. V lost 7 bases and J lost 0; bases outside the gene matches: 5. Germline lookup yields CDR1 SQVTM and CDR2 ANQGSEA.

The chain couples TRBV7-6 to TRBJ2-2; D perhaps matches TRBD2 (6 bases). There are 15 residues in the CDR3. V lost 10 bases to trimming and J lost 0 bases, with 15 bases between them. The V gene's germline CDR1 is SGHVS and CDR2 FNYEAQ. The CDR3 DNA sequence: TGTGCCACCAACCGGGGGATCGCGAACACCGGGGAGCTGTTTTTT. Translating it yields CATNRGIANTGELFF.

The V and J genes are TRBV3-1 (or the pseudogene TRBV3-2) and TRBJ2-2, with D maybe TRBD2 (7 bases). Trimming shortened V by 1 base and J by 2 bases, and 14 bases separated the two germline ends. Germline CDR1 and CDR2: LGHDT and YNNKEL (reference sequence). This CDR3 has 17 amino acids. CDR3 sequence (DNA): TGTGCCAGCAGCCAAGTTACGGGGGGCGGAAACACCGGGGAGCTGTTTTTT. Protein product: CASSQVTGGGNTGELFF.

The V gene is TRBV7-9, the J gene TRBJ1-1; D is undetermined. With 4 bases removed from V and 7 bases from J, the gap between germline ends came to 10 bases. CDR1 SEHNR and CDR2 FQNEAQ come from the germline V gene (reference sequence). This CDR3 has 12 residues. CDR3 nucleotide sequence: TGTGCCAGCAGCTCTAGAACGGATGAAGCTTTCTTT. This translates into CASSSRTDEAFF. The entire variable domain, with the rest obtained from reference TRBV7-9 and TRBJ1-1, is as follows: DTGVSQNPRHKITKRGQNVTFRCDPISEHNRLYWYRQTLGQGPEFLTYFQNEAQLEKSRLLSDRFSAERPKGSFSTLEIQRTEQGDSAMYLCASSSRTDEAFFGQGTRLTVV.

CDR3 nucleotide sequence: TGTGCCAGCAGCCAAGATTTGGGGGCTGGTAATTCACCCCTCCACTTT. Protein: CASSQDLGAGNSPLHF. The chain recombines TRBV3-1 (or the pseudogene TRBV3-2) with TRBJ1-6; the D gene is possibly TRBD1 (6 bases). Germline V gives CDR1 LGHDT, CDR2 YNNKEL (reference sequence). This CDR3 contains 16 residues. V lost 0 bases to trimming and J lost 6 bases, with 12 bases between them.

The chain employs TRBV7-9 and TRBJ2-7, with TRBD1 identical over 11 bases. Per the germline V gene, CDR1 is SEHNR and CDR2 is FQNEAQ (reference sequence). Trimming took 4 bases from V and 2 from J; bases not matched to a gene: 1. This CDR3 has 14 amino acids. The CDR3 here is CASSSGQGAYEQYF. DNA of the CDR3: TGTGCCAGCAGCTCGGGACAGGGGGCCTACGAGCAGTACTTC.

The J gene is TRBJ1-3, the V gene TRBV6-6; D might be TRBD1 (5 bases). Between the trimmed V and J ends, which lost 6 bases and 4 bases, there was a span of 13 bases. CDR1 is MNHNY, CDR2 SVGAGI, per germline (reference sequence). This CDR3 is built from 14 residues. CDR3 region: CASRVGVTGNTIYF. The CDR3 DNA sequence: TGTGCCAGCAGAGTAGGGGTAACCGGAAACACCATATATTTT.

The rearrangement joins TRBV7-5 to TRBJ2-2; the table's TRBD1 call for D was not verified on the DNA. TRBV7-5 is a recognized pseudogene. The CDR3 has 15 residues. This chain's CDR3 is CARSPRPGAPGELFF. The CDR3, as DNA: TGTGCCAGAAGCCCACGACCTGGGGCCCCCGGGGAGCTGTTTTTT.

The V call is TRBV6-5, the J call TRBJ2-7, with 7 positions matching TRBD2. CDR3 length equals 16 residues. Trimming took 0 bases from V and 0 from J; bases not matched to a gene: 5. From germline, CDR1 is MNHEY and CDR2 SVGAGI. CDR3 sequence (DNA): TGTGCCAGCAGTTACTCCGGCAGGACTAGCTCCTACGAGCAGTACTTC. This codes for CASSYSGRTSSYEQYF.

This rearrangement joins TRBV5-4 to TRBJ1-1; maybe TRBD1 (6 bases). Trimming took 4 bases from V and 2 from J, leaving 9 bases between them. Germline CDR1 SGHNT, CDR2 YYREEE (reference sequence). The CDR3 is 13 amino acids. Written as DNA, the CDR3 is TGTGCCAGCAGCCGGGACACCAACACTGAAGCTTTCTTT. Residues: CASSRDTNTEAFF.

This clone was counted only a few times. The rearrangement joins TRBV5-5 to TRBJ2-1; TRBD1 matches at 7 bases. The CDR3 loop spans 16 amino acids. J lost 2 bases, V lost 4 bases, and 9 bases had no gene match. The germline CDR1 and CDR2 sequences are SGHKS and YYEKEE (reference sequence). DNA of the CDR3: TGTGCCAGCAGCCCCCTACAGGGGCCTACCTACAATGAGCAGTTCTTC. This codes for CASSPLQGPTYNEQFF.

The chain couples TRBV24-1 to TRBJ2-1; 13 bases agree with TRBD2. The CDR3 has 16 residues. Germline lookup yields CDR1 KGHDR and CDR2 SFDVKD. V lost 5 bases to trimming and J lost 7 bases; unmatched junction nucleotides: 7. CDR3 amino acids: CATSGPGTSGANEQFF. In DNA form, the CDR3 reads TGTGCCACCAGTGGTCCGGGGACTAGCGGGGCGAATGAGCAGTTCTTC.

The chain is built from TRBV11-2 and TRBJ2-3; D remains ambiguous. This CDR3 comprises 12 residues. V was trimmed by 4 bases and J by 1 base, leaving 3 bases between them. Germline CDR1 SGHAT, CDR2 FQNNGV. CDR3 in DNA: TGTGCCAGCAGCTCTGGCACAGATACGCAGTATTTT. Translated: CASSSGTDTQYF.

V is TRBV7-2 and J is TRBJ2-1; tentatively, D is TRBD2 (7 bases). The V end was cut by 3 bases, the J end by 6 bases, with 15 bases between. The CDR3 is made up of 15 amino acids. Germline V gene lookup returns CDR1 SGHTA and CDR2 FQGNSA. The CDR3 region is CASSFRGGLLNEQFF. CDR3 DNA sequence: TGTGCCAGCAGCTTTAGAGGGGGACTACTCAATGAGCAGTTCTTC.

The CDR3 bases are TGTGCCAGCAGTTCTCCGACAATCCAAGAGACCCAGTACTTC. Its translation is CASSSPTIQETQYF. The gene calls are TRBV28 and TRBJ2-5; D not resolved. Per the germline V gene, CDR1 is MDHEN and CDR2 is SYDVKM. The CDR3 has 14 amino acids. V lost 4 bases, J lost 1 base, and 10 bases lay in between. The full variable domain, its missing parts supplied by reference TRBV28 and TRBJ2-5, is DVKVTQSSRYLVKRTGEKVFLECVQDMDHENMFWYRQDPGLGLRLIYFSYDVKMKEKGDIPEGYSVSREKKERFSLILESASTNQTSMYLCASSSPTIQETQYFGPGTRLLVL.

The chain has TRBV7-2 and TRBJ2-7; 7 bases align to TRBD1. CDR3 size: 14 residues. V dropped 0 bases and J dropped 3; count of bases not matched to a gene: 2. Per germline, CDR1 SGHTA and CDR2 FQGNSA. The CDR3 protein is CASSLAGGSYEQYF. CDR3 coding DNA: TGTGCCAGCAGCTTAGCAGGGGGCAGCTACGAGCAGTACTTC. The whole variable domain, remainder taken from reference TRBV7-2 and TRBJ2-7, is GAGVSQSPSNKVTEKGKDVELRCDPISGHTALYWYRQSLGQGLEFLIYFQGNSAPDKSGLPSDRFSAERTGGSVSTLTIQRTQQEDSAVYLCASSLAGGSYEQYFGPGTRLTVT.

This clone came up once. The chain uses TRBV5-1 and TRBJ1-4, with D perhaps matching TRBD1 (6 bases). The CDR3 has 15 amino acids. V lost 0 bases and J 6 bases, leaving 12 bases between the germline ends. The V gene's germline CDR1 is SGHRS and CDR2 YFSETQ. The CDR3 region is CASSLDTGPDEKLFF. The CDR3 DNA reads TGCGCCAGCAGCTTGGACACAGGGCCAGATGAAAAACTGTTTTTT.

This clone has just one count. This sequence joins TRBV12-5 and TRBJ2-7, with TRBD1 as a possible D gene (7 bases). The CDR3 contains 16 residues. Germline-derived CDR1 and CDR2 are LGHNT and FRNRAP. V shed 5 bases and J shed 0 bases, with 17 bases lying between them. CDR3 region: CASGPGRGTASYEQYF. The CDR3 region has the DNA TGTGCTAGTGGTCCGGGACGGGGGACAGCCTCCTACGAGCAGTACTTC.